The clone carrying this T cell receptor beta chain was seen repeatedly, ten times or more. Its antigen remains unidentified. The data were obtained in a study of response to subunit inactivated influenza vaccine. Study conclusions and caveats: The authors proposed limited new T cell recruitment per seasonal influenza vaccination.

Germline CDR1 ENHRY, CDR2 SYGVKD. The CDR3 contains 15 residues. The V end lost 6 bases, the J end lost 5 bases, and 20 bases lay between the germline ends. TCRdb processed the RT-PCR reads anew with MiXCR; each CDR3 protein has one entry. The table has around 650,000 distinct CDR3 sequences, approximately 15% seen once. The clonotype originates from a man aged 45-65 years who received an inactivated influenza vaccine. The chain couples TRBV10-3 to TRBJ2-7; D might be TRBD1 or TRBD2, each matching 6 bases. This specimen consisted of PBMCs from blood, obtained less than 13 days after vaccination. CDR3 amino acids: CAISGGGRAANEQYF. The CDR3 bases are TGTGCCATCAGCGGAGGGGGGCGAGCCGCCAACGAGCAGTACTTC.